A selection of T cell receptor beta chains follows, all from one sample in a study of blood T cell repertoires in COVID-19. Assay used: immunoSEQ multiplex PCR; TCRdb lists only in-frame clones, some missing. The top ten clones hold around 2% of a sample with 200,000 to 250,000 clones, approximately 90% of them seen once. Sequenced input: PBMCs or T cells enriched from blood (not recorded which). The receptor source for this set is a woman younger than 35 who had recovered from COVID-19. Both conserved end residues are part of each CDR3. A D gene is named only where the DNA matches it firmly. Only some rows state a clone size, as once, few, many or a class for expanded clones.

length: 15
V: TRBV11-3
J: TRBJ2-7
size: -
D: TRBD2
DNA: TGTGCCAGCACCGAGACTAGCGGGAGGCTCTACGAGCAGTACTTC
CDR3: CASTETSGRLYEQYF

length: 15
V: TRBV7-2
J: TRBJ2-7
size: once
D: TRBD2
DNA: TGTGCCAGCAGCTTATGGTCCGGGGGGGCCCACGAGCAGTACTTC
CDR3: CASSLWSGGAHEQYF

length: 15
V: TRBV11-3
J: TRBJ1-2
size: -
D: -
DNA: TGTGCCAGCAGCTATCGAGGGTCGGGTAACTATGGCTACACCTTC
CDR3: CASSYRGSGNYGYTF

length: 15
V: TRBV5-6
J: TRBJ2-7
size: -
D: TRBD1
DNA: TGTGCCAGCAGCTTGTCACCGGGACAGGGGGTCGAGCAGTACTTC
CDR3: CASSLSPGQGVEQYF

length: 13
V: TRBV3-1/TRBV3-2
J: TRBJ2-2
size: -
D: TRBD2
DNA: TGTGCTGCTAGCGGAGGGGACACCGGGGAGCTGTTTTTT
CDR3: CAASGGDTGELFF

length: 13
V: TRBV15
J: TRBJ1-5
size: -
D: -
DNA: TGTGCCACCAGCAGAGCCCCTGATCAGCCCCAGCATTTT
CDR3: CATSRAPDQPQHF

length: 16
V: TRBV5-5
J: TRBJ1-1
size: -
D: TRBD1
DNA: TGTGCCAGCAGCCCCCCTGGACAGGGGGAGGGCACTGAAGCTTTCTTT
CDR3: CASSPPGQGEGTEAFF

length: 16
V: TRBV7-2
J: TRBJ1-1
size: -
D: TRBD1
DNA: TGTGCCAGCAGCTTCCGACAGGGTTCGTTCGACACTGAAGCTTTCTTT
CDR3: CASSFRQGSFDTEAFF

length: 15
V: TRBV6-5
J: TRBJ2-7
size: -
D: TRBD1
DNA: TGTGCCAGCAGTTACAGGGACAGGGGTTCCTACGAGCAGTACTTC
CDR3: CASSYRDRGSYEQYF

length: 14
V: TRBV16
J: TRBJ1-5
size: -
D: -
DNA: TGTGCCAGCAGCCAACGGGGATTTACTCAGCCCCAGCATTTT
CDR3: CASSQRGFTQPQHF